A selection of T cell receptor beta chains follows, all from one sample in a study of somatic mutations in cytotoxic T cells in rheumatoid arthritis. TCRdb's table, derived via immunoSEQ multiplex PCR, lists solely in-frame clones and lacks some. The sample yields 15,000 to 20,000 clones, roughly four fifths seen once. Material: CD8+ T cells sorted from blood. The receptors originated from a woman aged 45-59 years with rheumatoid arthritis. Both conserved end residues are part of each CDR3. The order of the fields is J gene, V gene, D gene, clone size, CDR3 length, CDR3 DNA, CDR3 protein. A D gene is named only where the DNA matches it firmly. Part of the rows lack a size; the others show once, few, many or a class for expanded clones.

TRBJ2-7 | TRBV5-6 | NA | NA | 14 | TGTGCCAGCAGCTTGGGGCAGGGACTCTACGAGCAGTACTTC | CASSLGQGLYEQYF
TRBJ1-1 | TRBV5-1 | NA | NA | 15 | TGCGCCAGCAGCTTTGAAGTGGCGGGTTCCACTGAAGCTTTCTTT | CASSFEVAGSTEAFF
TRBJ2-7 | TRBV11-2 | TRBD2 | NA | 15 | TGTGCCAGCAGCCCGGGAGGGCTCAGACCTTACGAGCAGTACTTC | CASSPGGLRPYEQYF
TRBJ2-1 | TRBV12-5 | NA | once | 11 | TGTGCTAGTGGTTTGGTCAATGAGCAGTTCTTC | CASGLVNEQFF
TRBJ2-7 | TRBV27 | NA | few | 11 | TGTGCCACCGAAACCCCCTACGAGCAGTACTTC | CATETPYEQYF
TRBJ2-5 | TRBV5-6 | NA | NA | 15 | TGTGCCAGCAGCTTGAGTCGCAGGAATAAAGAGACCCAGTACTTC | CASSLSRRNKETQYF
TRBJ2-2 | TRBV2 | TRBD1 | NA | 14 | TGTGCCAGCAGTGTTACAGGGGATCCCGGGGAGCTGTTTTTT | CASSVTGDPGELFF
TRBJ2-5 | TRBV14 | NA | once | 16 | TGTGCCAGCAGCCATTTTGGCGGGATTCTTCAAGAGACCCAGTACTTC | CASSHFGGILQETQYF
TRBJ2-7 | TRBV6-5 | TRBD1 | NA | 13 | TGTGCCAGCAGCCTACAGGGGTTTTACGAGCAGTACTTC | CASSLQGFYEQYF
TRBJ2-1 | TRBV15 | NA | few | 16 | TGTGCCACCAGCTCCCCCCCGGCTCTCTCCTACAATGAGCAGTTCTTC | CATSSPPALSYNEQFF
TRBJ2-1 | TRBV7-9 | NA | NA | 13 | TGTGCCAGCCAAGCGGAACAATACAATGAGCAGTTCTTC | CASQAEQYNEQFF
TRBJ1-4 | TRBV5-4 | NA | NA | 14 | TGTGCCAGCAGCCACCGGGACACTAATGAAAAACTGTTTTTT | CASSHRDTNEKLFF
TRBJ2-7 | TRBV27 | NA | once | 16 | TGTGCCAGCAGTTTAGGGCCGCCCGGGGCCAGTGTGGCGCAGTACTTC | CASSLGPPGASVAQYF
TRBJ2-7 | TRBV5-8 | NA | NA | 15 | TGTGCCAGCAGCTGGGGACATCCGAGCTCCTACGAGCAGTACTTC | CASSWGHPSSYEQYF